This record looks at one TCR beta chain sequence and its context. This entry comes from a study of blood T cell repertoires in COVID-19. Libraries were prepared by immunoSEQ multiplex PCR; TCRdb keeps only in-frame clonotypes and omits some of them. The data show roughly 77,000 clones, around four fifths seen once. With 4 bases removed from V and 1 base from J, the gap between germline ends came to 2 bases. This CDR3 is 13 amino acids long. Per the germline V gene, CDR1 is MNHEY and CDR2 is SVGAGI. The chain is built from TRBV6-5 and TRBJ2-6; D gene uncertain. Sequencing used peripheral blood. The sequence came from a man aged 55 to 69 with COVID-19, enrolled during active disease. The DNA of the CDR3 is TGTGCCAGCAGTTCGTCTGGGGCCAACGTCCTGACTTTC. Its protein product is CASSSSGANVLTF.